These 18 T cell receptor beta chains were sequenced from one sample in a study of blood T cell repertoires in COVID-19. Profiling relied on immunoSEQ multiplex PCR, and the TCRdb table lists in-frame clones only, not all of them. This sample carries over 250,000 clones, roughly 92% of them seen once, and the ten largest clones take about 2.2%. Sequenced input: peripheral blood. These receptors came from a woman younger than 45 with COVID-19, enrolled during active disease.

The chain couples TRBV9 to TRBJ2-7; 9 bases agree with TRBD2. Germline V gene data show CDR1 as SGDLS and CDR2 as YYNGEE. V dropped 0 bases and J dropped 5; count of bases not matched to a gene: 6. This CDR3 region has 15 residues. The CDR3 sequence is CASSVVGGRGHEQYF. For the CDR3, the DNA is TGTGCCAGCAGCGTAGTGGGCGGGAGGGGCCACGAGCAGTACTTC.

The chain links TRBV3-1 (or the pseudogene TRBV3-2) to TRBJ1-5; 7 bases are a match to TRBD1. The CDR3 extends over 15 amino acids. After removal of 0 bases from V and 10 bases from J, the junction contained 9 bases not matched to a gene. CDR1 and CDR2 (germline): LGHDT, YNNKEL (reference sequence). CDR3 in DNA: TGTGCCAGCAGCCAAGATAGGGGACAGCTCTCACCCCAGCATTTT. Translation: CASSQDRGQLSPQHF.

This chain joins TRBV30 and TRBJ1-4; the D gene is possibly TRBD1 (5 bases). V lost 2 bases, J lost 7 bases, and 17 bases lay in between. Germline loops: CDR1 GTSNPN, CDR2 SVGIG (reference sequence). This CDR3 has 15 residues. The CDR3 is CAWSPTQGFGEKLFF. For the CDR3, the DNA is TGTGCCTGGAGTCCAACGCAGGGTTTCGGTGAAAAACTGTTTTTT.

The chain is built from TRBV27 and TRBJ1-2; tentatively, D is TRBD1 (6 bases). The V end lost 5 bases, the J end lost 6 bases, and 16 bases lay between the germline ends. CDR1 MNHEY and CDR2 SMNVEV come from the germline V gene (reference sequence). The CDR3 extends over 14 amino acids. CDR3 sequence reads: CASSTGTVRNGYTF. CDR3 coding DNA: TGTGCCAGCAGTACAGGGACGGTGCGGAATGGCTACACCTTC.

The V gene is TRBV7-9, the J gene TRBJ2-7; TRBD1 agrees at 7 bases. CDR1 and CDR2 (germline): SEHNR, FQNEAQ (reference sequence). V lost 4 bases, J lost 0 bases, and 6 bases stayed unmatched. This CDR3 has 15 amino acids. The CDR3 sequence is CASSWGQISSYEQYF. The CDR3 nucleotides read TGTGCCAGCAGCTGGGGACAGATCAGCTCCTACGAGCAGTACTTC.

The chain employs TRBV18 and TRBJ1-1, with 7 bases that match TRBD1. This CDR3 comprises 14 residues. J was trimmed by 1 base and V by 4 bases; bases with no gene match: 3. The germline CDR1 and CDR2 sequences are KGHSH and LQKENI. The CDR3 sequence: CASSLQGENTEAFF. The CDR3 coding sequence is TGTGCCAGCTCACTCCAGGGGGAGAACACTGAAGCTTTCTTT.

The chain combines TRBV29-1 with TRBJ2-2, with 13 bases lining up with TRBD2. The CDR3 loop spans 15 amino acids. The germline V gene encodes CDR1 SQVTM and CDR2 ANQGSEA. The V gene end was trimmed by 7 bases and the J gene end by 3 bases; junction bases not matched to a gene: 5. The CDR3 DNA sequence: TGCAGCGCTATGGGACTAGCGGGGCACACCGGGGAGCTGTTTTTT. Protein sequence: CSAMGLAGHTGELFF.

The chain employs TRBV30 and TRBJ1-2; TRBD1 agrees at 11 bases. CDR3 length equals 14 residues. CDR1 and CDR2 (germline): GTSNPN, SVGIG (reference sequence). The CDR3 DNA reads as TGTGCTTTATCAGGGACAGGGGGTTTTTATGGCTACACCTTC. This codes for CALSGTGGFYGYTF.

The chain couples TRBV3-1 (or the pseudogene TRBV3-2) to TRBJ1-6, with 8 bases lining up with TRBD1. Germline loops: CDR1 LGHDT, CDR2 YNNKEL (reference sequence). CDR3 size: 15 residues. V shed 1 base, J shed 6 bases, and the junction held 2 bases outside the gene matches. CDR3 loop: CASSQGQGLNSPLHF. The CDR3 DNA reads as TGTGCCAGCAGCCAAGGACAGGGGCTTAATTCACCCCTCCACTTT.

The V and J genes are TRBV14 and TRBJ2-7; TRBD2 is a possible D gene (5 bases). Between the trimmed V and J ends, which lost 0 bases and 5 bases, there was a span of 20 bases. This CDR3 is 17 amino acids long. Per the germline V gene, CDR1 is SGHDN and CDR2 is FVKESK. CDR3 sequence (DNA): TGTGCCAGCAGCCAAGAAGATTGGACCCGAGGGAACCACGAGCAGTACTTC. Translation gives CASSQEDWTRGNHEQYF.

The rearrangement joins TRBV15 to TRBJ1-5; TRBD1 aligns across 9 bases. The ends lost 3 bases at V and 7 bases at J; junction bases unmatched: 10. The germline V gene encodes CDR1 LNHNV and CDR2 YYDKDF (reference sequence). The CDR3 covers 16 residues. The DNA for the CDR3 is TGTGCCACCAGCAGTAACCTACAGGGGGCTTGGCAGCCCCAGCATTTT. Its protein product is CATSSNLQGAWQPQHF.

This chain links TRBV25-1 with TRBJ1-2; D is possibly TRBD1 (6 bases). Per germline, CDR1 MGHDK and CDR2 SYGVNS. Deletions cut 8 bases from V and 1 base from J, with 17 bases between. The CDR3 is made up of 15 amino acids. CDR3 sequence: CASLGVQGINYGYTF. CDR3 coding DNA: TGTGCCAGCCTTGGCGTGCAGGGGATTAACTATGGCTACACCTTC.

This clone was seen a single time. The V call is TRBV10-3, the J call TRBJ2-1; 7 bases fit TRBD2. Germline assignment: CDR1 ENHRY and CDR2 SYGVKD. J gave up 7 bases and V 0 bases, and 12 bases lay outside the gene matches. The CDR3 covers 17 residues. As DNA, the CDR3 is TGTGCCATCAGTGAGTCCGGGGGGAGAGGTAGTTGGAATGAGCAGTTCTTC. This gives the protein CAISESGGRGSWNEQFF.

The V call is TRBV11-2, the J call TRBJ2-7; the match to TRBD2 covers 7 bases. Germline values: CDR1 SGHAT, CDR2 FQNNGV. The length of the CDR3 is 15 residues. The junction had 7 bases not matched to a gene; V was cut back by 5 bases and J by 0 bases. The CDR3 nucleotides are TGTGCCAGCAGCGTCCAAGCGGGAAGCTCCTACGAGCAGTACTTC. Amino acids: CASSVQAGSSYEQYF.

This clone occurred once. The gene calls are TRBV7-2 and TRBJ1-6; unclear D gene. Trimming took 6 bases from V and 5 from J, leaving 11 bases between them. The CDR3 consists of 14 residues. The V gene's germline CDR1 is SGHTA and CDR2 FQGNSA. CDR3 loop: CASRKWQDNSPLHF. The CDR3, as DNA: TGTGCCAGCAGAAAGTGGCAAGATAATTCACCCCTCCACTTT.

The chain recombines TRBV3-1 (or the pseudogene TRBV3-2) with TRBJ1-3; D remains unclear. The CDR3 extends over 17 amino acids. V lost 5 bases, J lost 0 bases, and 17 bases lay in between. Germline CDR1 is LGHDT and CDR2 is YNNKEL (reference sequence). CDR3 nucleotides: TGTGCCAGCAGCGAATCGTCGGGGAGGTACTCTGGAAACACCATATATTTT. As protein: CASSESSGRYSGNTIYF.

Only one count was recorded for this clone. J is TRBJ2-7 and V is TRBV27; TRBD2 matches 12 bases. Germline CDR1 MNHEY, CDR2 SMNVEV (reference sequence). J lost 5 bases, V lost 6 bases, and 14 bases had no gene match. The CDR3 contains 17 residues. The CDR3 DNA is TGTGCCAGCAGACCCCTTTGGACTAGCGGGATAGCCCACGAGCAGTACTTC. Protein product: CASRPLWTSGIAHEQYF.

The chain has TRBV5-1 and TRBJ2-1; TRBD2 agrees at 14 bases. The germline V gene has CDR1 SGHRS and CDR2 YFSETQ. V gave up 4 bases and J gave up 9 bases; unmatched junction bases: 9. The CDR3 loop spans 16 amino acids. CDR3 loop: CASSPRETSGRGEQFF. The CDR3 nucleotides read TGCGCCAGCAGCCCCCGTGAGACTAGCGGGAGGGGTGAGCAGTTCTTC.